The 11 T cell receptor beta chains presented below share a single source sample, sequenced in a study of blood T cells in healthy people across ages (dated by TCRdb to about 2015). The method was 5' RACE. Sequenced on an Illumina HiSeq 2500. The second PCR ran for about 7 to 11 cycles and used a J-beta primer mix along with a sample-barcoded 5' primer. The public reads were reanalyzed by TCRdb: fastp trimming at Q25, MiXCR alignment, in-frame beta chains only. Rows are combined by CDR3 protein, so each entry shows the most common genes and DNA. Present in this sample are hundreds of thousands of distinct CDR3 sequences, approximately 29% of which were seen just once. The ten top clones hold approximately 15% of the sample. The specimen sequenced was blood. All receptors derive from a woman of 80 years or more in good health. Donor details come from another sample of the same person, matched by shared clones.

The sample holds many counts of this clonotype. The chain has TRBV27 and TRBJ2-1, with D perhaps TRBD1 (6 bases). The CDR3 runs to 14 residues. Trimming removed 3 bases from V and 4 bases from J, with 10 bases in between. Germline V gene sequence: CDR1 MNHEY, CDR2 SMNVEV (reference sequence). Written as DNA, the CDR3 is TGTGCCAGCAGTTTGCAGGACAGATACAATGAGCAGTTCTTC. This codes for CASSLQDRYNEQFF.

CDR3 DNA sequence: TGTGCCAGCAGGAACAGGGGAAGGAATGAGCAGTACTTC. Amino acid sequence: CASRNRGRNEQYF. The chain recombines TRBV6-1 with TRBJ2-5, with 7 bases aligning to TRBD1. The V and J ends lost 6 bases and 11 bases, in that order; junction bases with no gene match: 12. CDR1 MNHNS and CDR2 SASEGT come from the germline V gene. The CDR3 covers 13 residues.

A few counts support this clonotype. One base away lies a much larger clone, so this may be a sequencing read error. J is TRBJ1-1 and V is TRBV5-1; 7 nucleotides align to TRBD1. Germline V gives CDR1 SGHRS, CDR2 YFSETQ. Germline trimming cut 3 bases from V and 1 base from J; bases unmatched to any gene: 3. This CDR3 has 14 residues. CDR3 sequence reads: CASSWDSANTEAFF. For the CDR3, the DNA is TGCGCCAGCAGCTGGGACAGTGCGAACACTGAAGCTTTCTTT.

As regards this clonotype: One end of the junction varies from germline; a read error may be responsible. The chain recombines TRBV12-3 or TRBV12-4 with TRBJ2-3; D remains unclear. The length of the CDR3 is 12 residues. CDR3 amino acids: CASSVRPGTEYF. CDR3 DNA: TGTGCCAGCAGCGTCAGGCCAGGTACGGAGTATTTT.

In its sample, this clonotype was seen many times. This chain joins TRBV4-2 and TRBJ2-3, with 11 bases fitting TRBD2. Germline CDR1 and CDR2: LGHNA and YNFKEQ. This CDR3 comprises 18 residues. V was pared by 1 base and J by 4 bases, with 10 bases of the junction left unmatched. DNA for the CDR3: TGTGCCAGCAGCCAAGCCCGGGGTAGCGGGGGGGCCGCAGATACGCAGTATTTT. It yields the protein CASSQARGSGGAADTQYF.

This clonotype was seen ten or more times. The chain links TRBV20-1 to TRBJ2-3; D might be TRBD2 (7 bases). The CDR3 consists of 18 residues. Germline loops: CDR1 DFQATT, CDR2 SNEGSKA (reference sequence). Deletions cut 2 bases from V and 2 bases from J, with 23 bases between. The CDR3 region has the DNA TGCAGTGCTAGACCCCTGTTCGAGGGGCGGGGGCACACAGATACGCAGTATTTT. Translation gives CSARPLFEGRGHTDTQYF.

Regarding this clonotype: This may be a read error, as it is one base from a much larger clone. This chain uses TRBV6-2 or TRBV6-3 with TRBJ1-5; D remains unclear. V lost 6 bases and J lost 7, with 13 bases in between. The CDR3 has 13 residues. Germline lookup yields CDR1 MNHEY and CDR2 SVGEGT. The DNA of the CDR3 is TGTGCCAGCAGATCACACGGGGTGCAGCCCCAGCATTTT. The encoded protein is CASRSHGVQPQHF.

The sample holds one count of this clonotype. The chain recombines TRBV9 with TRBJ2-1; D is perhaps TRBD2 (6 bases). CDR3 length equals 16 residues. Germline CDR1 and CDR2: SGDLS and YYNGEE. The V end was cut by 0 bases, the J end by 0 bases, with 10 bases between. The CDR3 DNA is TGTGCCAGCAGCGTAGTTATCGGGAGCTCCTACAATGAGCAGTTCTTC. Protein sequence: CASSVVIGSSYNEQFF.

This clonotype was observed a handful of times. The genes are TRBV7-2 and TRBJ2-7; D unclear. Deletions cut 3 bases from V and 0 bases from J, with 15 bases between. The CDR3 runs to 16 residues. Germline-derived CDR1 and CDR2 are SGHTA and FQGNSA. For the CDR3, the DNA is TGTGCCAGCAGCTTGCCCCTGGGCAGAAGCTCCTACGAGCAGTACTTC. It yields the protein CASSLPLGRSSYEQYF.

The chain carries TRBV30 and TRBJ1-2; D ambiguous. The CDR3 consists of 14 residues. Between the trimmed V and J ends, which lost 5 bases and 10 bases, there was a span of 23 bases. The germline CDR1 and CDR2 sequences are GTSNPN and SVGIG (reference sequence). CDR3 nucleotides: TGTGCCTGGGTCCCCCCGGGCAGCCCTTCTGACTACACCTTC. This codes for CAWVPPGSPSDYTF.

Comments on this clonotype: One base away lies a much larger clone, so this may be a sequencing read error. V is TRBV15 and J is TRBJ2-3; 12 nucleotides align to TRBD2. Germline trimming cut 0 bases from V and 1 base from J; bases unmatched to any gene: 2. The CDR3 totals 17 residues. Germline values: CDR1 LNHNV, CDR2 YYDKDF (reference sequence). This CDR3 reads CATSRERLAGGTDTQYF. The CDR3 bases are TGTGCCACCAGCAGAGAGCGACTAGCGGGGGGCACAGATACGCAGTATTTT.